The next 7 T cell receptor beta chains were all read from a single sample in a study of technical replicates of blood from several donors. Some clones are missing from TCRdb's copy, which holds only in-frame ones; the method was immunoSEQ multiplex PCR. Here the sample spans 65,000 to 80,000 clones, roughly 97% being singletons. Sequencing was carried out using T cells isolated from PBMCs. These receptors came from a human donor in good health.

The V call is TRBV9, the J call TRBJ1-4; D unresolved. The CDR3 length is 14 residues. The germline V gene encodes CDR1 SGDLS and CDR2 YYNGEE. Trimming cost V 3 bases and J 8 bases, with 14 bases left between them. DNA of the CDR3: TGTGCCAGCAGCGGCAGCGGGTTGGGGGAAAAACTGTTTTTT. It codes for CASSGSGLGEKLFF.

This rearrangement joins TRBV10-2 to TRBJ2-1; no clear D gene. The CDR3 has 10 residues. Germline CDR1 WSHSY, CDR2 SAAADI. Trimming stripped 10 bases from V and 3 bases from J, with 4 bases between. The CDR3 reads CATHYNEQFF. In DNA, the CDR3 is TGCGCCACCCACTACAATGAGCAGTTCTTC.

The chain has TRBV7-2 and TRBJ2-7; possibly TRBD2 for D (6 bases). The germline V and J ends were trimmed by 5 bases and 3 bases, with 17 bases remaining between them. The CDR3 totals 15 residues. The germline gives CDR1 SGHTA, CDR2 FQGNSA. This chain's CDR3 is CASSPGTGTFYEQYF. The CDR3 DNA is TGTGCCAGCAGCCCGGGAACTGGGACTTTCTACGAGCAGTACTTC.

The rearrangement links TRBV5-6 to TRBJ2-6; no definite D call. CDR1 and CDR2 from the germline V gene are SGHDT and YYEEEE. This CDR3 has 14 residues. V was pared by 4 bases and J by 2 bases, with 7 bases between. The CDR3 protein is CASSPSAGANVLTF. The DNA of the CDR3 is TGTGCCAGCAGCCCGAGCGCTGGGGCCAACGTCCTGACTTTC.

This clone has a single count. V is TRBV13 and J is TRBJ2-1; D may be TRBD2 (6 bases). CDR1 and CDR2 (germline): PRHDT, FYEKMQ (reference sequence). V was shortened by 2 bases and J by 6 bases, with 11 bases between the two germline ends. This CDR3 has 14 amino acids. CDR3 amino acids: CASSLTGSGNEQFF. The CDR3 coding sequence is TGTGCCAGCAGCTTAACCGGGAGTGGCAATGAGCAGTTCTTC.

The chain uses TRBV7-9 and TRBJ2-1, with 9 positions matching TRBD2. The germline CDR1 and CDR2 sequences are SEHNR and FQNEAQ (reference sequence). V was clipped by 6 bases and J by 7 bases; unmatched bases: 19. The CDR3 covers 18 residues. Here the CDR3 reads CASRPNQGTGTSPNEQFF. The CDR3 DNA is TGTGCCAGCAGACCGAACCAGGGAACCGGGACTAGCCCGAATGAGCAGTTCTTC.

This clone was observed a handful of times. V usage is TRBV5-4 and J usage is TRBJ1-1; D is ambiguous. The CDR3 covers 12 residues. V gave up 0 bases and J gave up 8 bases, with 8 bases separating them. Germline-derived CDR1 and CDR2 are SGHNT and YYREEE (reference sequence). The CDR3 is CASSLELREAFF. The CDR3 DNA follows: TGTGCCAGCAGCTTGGAACTGAGAGAAGCTTTCTTT.